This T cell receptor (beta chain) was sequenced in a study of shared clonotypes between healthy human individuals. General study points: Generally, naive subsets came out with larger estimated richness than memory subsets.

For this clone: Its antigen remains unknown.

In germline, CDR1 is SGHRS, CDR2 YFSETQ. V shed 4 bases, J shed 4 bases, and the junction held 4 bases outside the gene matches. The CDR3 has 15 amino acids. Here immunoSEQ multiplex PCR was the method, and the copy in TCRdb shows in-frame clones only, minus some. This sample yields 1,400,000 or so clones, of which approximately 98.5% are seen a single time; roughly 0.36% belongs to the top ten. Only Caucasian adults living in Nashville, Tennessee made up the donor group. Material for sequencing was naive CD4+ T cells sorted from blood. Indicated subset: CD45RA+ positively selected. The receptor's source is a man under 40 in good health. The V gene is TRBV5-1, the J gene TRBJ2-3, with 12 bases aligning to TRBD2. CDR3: CASSETSGRADTQYF. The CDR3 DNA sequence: TGCGCCAGCAGCGAGACTAGCGGGAGAGCAGATACGCAGTATTTT.